The TCR beta chain under discussion was sequenced for a study of cytomegalovirus exposure and HLA in healthy donors. Study-level findings and limits: The authors enumerated some 170 TCR beta chains as linked to cytomegalovirus. A few chains linked to CMV were shown in vitro to be specific for CMV antigens. In presence/absence analyses, roughly uniform sequencing depth across donors was assumed.

Note on this clone: Its antigen remains unknown.

V was trimmed by 3 bases and J by 9 bases, leaving 6 bases between them. CDR1 MNHEY and CDR2 SMNVEV come from the germline V gene (reference sequence). CDR3 length: 11 amino acids. The PCR made use of 60 Vbeta and 13 Jbeta primers. Generated by immunoSEQ multiplex PCR, the TCRdb table keeps only in-frame clones and is missing some. The sample lists around 150,000 clones, roughly four fifths occurring once. The source material was PBMCs. The chain is built from TRBV27 and TRBJ2-1; D may be TRBD2 (6 bases). The clonotype was recovered from a woman in her forties or fifties in good health and CMV-seronegative. The CDR3 spells CASSFSGEQFF. The CDR3 DNA sequence: TGTGCCAGCAGTTTTAGCGGTGAGCAGTTCTTC.